This T cell receptor beta chain emerged from a study of blood T cell repertoires in COVID-19. This CDR3 has 11 residues. Germline V gene lookup returns CDR1 SGHTA and CDR2 FQGNSA. Losses at the gene ends were 8 bases for V and 9 bases for J; bases not matched to a gene: 3. Under the authors' procedure: Amplified reference gene primers provided the basis for estimating nucleated cell counts. Sequencing used immunoSEQ multiplex PCR; TCRdb keeps in-frame clones, though not all of them. The DNA was the basis for D and trimming; V, J and clone size are from that table. Among about 160,000 clones listed, approximately 84% were seen once.

The sequencing input was peripheral blood. The gene calls are TRBV7-2 and TRBJ2-1; TRBD2 agrees at 8 bases. The receptor comes from a woman in her forties or fifties with COVID-19, enrolled during active disease. CDR3 loop: CASGTSLEQFF. The DNA for the CDR3 is TGTGCCAGCGGGACTAGTCTTGAGCAGTTCTTC.